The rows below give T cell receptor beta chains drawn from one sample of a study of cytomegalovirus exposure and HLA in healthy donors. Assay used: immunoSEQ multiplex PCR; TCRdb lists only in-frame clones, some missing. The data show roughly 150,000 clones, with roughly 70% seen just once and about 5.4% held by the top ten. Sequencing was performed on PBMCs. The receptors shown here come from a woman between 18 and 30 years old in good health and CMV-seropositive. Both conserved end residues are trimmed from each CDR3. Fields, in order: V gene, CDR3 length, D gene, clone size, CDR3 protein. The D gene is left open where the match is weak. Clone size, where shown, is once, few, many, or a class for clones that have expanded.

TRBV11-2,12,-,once,ASNTRVEGDGYT
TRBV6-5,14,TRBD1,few,ASSSSGTGLQETQY
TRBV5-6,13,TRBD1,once,ASTWTGQGSYGYT
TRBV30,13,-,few,AWSATGTNTDTQY
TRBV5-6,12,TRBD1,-,ASSFGQGVSPLH
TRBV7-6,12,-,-,ASSPGAPGEKLF
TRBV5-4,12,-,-,ASSSPYMNTEAF
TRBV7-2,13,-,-,ASSLTSGVAYGYT
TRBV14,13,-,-,ASSQGGFLSYEQY
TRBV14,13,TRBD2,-,ASSTLAGVYNEQF